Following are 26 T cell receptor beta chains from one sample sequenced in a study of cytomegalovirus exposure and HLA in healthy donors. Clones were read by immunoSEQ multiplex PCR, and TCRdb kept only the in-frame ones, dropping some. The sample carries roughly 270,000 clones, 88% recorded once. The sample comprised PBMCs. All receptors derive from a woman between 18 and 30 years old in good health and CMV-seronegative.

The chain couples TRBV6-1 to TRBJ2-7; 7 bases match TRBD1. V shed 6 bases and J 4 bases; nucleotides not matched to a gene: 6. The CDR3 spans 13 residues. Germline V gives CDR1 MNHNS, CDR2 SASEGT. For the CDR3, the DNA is TGTGCCAGCAGGGGGACAGCCCTATACGAGCAGTACTTC. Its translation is CASRGTALYEQYF.

CDR3 nucleotide sequence: TGTGCCAGCAGTGACTCAGAGGGAGGGACAGATACGCAGTATTTT. Translation gives CASSDSEGGTDTQYF. The V call is TRBV6-4, the J call TRBJ2-3; 7 bases map to TRBD2. Germline V gene sequence: CDR1 MRHNA, CDR2 SNTAGT. The trim removed 0 bases at V and 3 bases at J, leaving 3 bases unmatched. This CDR3 has 15 amino acids.

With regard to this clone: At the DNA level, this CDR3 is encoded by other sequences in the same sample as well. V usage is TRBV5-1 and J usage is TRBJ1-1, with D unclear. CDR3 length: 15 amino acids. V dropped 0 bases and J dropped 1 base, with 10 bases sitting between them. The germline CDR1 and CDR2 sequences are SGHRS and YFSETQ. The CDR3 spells CASSLGGGENTEAFF. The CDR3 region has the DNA TGCGCCAGCAGCTTGGGTGGCGGGGAGAACACTGAAGCTTTCTTT.

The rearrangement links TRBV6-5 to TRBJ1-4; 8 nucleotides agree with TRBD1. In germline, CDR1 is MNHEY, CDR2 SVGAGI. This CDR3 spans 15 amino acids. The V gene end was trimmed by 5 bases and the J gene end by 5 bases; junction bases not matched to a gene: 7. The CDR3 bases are TGTGCCAGCAGTAAGACAGGGGAAGCCAATGAAAAACTGTTTTTT. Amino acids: CASSKTGEANEKLFF.

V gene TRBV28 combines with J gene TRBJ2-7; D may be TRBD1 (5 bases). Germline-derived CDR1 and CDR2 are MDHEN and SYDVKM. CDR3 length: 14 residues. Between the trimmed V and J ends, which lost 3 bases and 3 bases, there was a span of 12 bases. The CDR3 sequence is CASSLQGLGYEQYF. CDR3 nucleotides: TGTGCCAGCAGTTTGCAGGGATTAGGCTACGAGCAGTACTTC.

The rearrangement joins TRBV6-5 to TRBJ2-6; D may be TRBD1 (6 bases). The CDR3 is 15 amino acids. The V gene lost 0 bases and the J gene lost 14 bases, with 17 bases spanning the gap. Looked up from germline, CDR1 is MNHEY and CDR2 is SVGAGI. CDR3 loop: CASSYSFRGPVFLTF. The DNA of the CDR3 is TGTGCCAGCAGTTACTCCTTCAGGGGACCTGTATTCCTGACTTTC.

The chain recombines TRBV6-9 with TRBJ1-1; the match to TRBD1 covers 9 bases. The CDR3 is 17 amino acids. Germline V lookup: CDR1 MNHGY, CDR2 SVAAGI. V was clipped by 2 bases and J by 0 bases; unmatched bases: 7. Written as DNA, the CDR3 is TGTGCCAGCAGTTATGCCCCAGGGACAGGGATGAACACTGAAGCTTTCTTT. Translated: CASSYAPGTGMNTEAFF.

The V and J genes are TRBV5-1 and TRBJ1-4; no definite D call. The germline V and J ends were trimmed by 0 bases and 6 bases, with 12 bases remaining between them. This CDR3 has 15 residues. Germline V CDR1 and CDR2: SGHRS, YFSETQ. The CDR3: CASSLAGRNYEKLFF. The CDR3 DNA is TGCGCCAGCAGCTTGGCCGGTCGCAATTATGAAAAACTGTTTTTT. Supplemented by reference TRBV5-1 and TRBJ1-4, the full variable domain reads KAGVTQTPRYLIKTRGQQVTLSCSPISGHRSVSWYQQTPGQGLQFLFEYFSETQRNKGNFPGRFSGRQFSNSRSEMNVSTLELGDSALYLCASSLAGRNYEKLFFGSGTQLSVL.

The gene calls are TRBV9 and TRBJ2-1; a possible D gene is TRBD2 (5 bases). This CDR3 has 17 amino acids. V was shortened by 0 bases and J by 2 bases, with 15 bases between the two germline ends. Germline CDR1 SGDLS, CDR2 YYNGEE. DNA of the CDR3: TGTGCCAGCAGCGTAGAATTTGGAGGTACCGCCTACAATGAGCAGTTCTTC. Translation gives CASSVEFGGTAYNEQFF.

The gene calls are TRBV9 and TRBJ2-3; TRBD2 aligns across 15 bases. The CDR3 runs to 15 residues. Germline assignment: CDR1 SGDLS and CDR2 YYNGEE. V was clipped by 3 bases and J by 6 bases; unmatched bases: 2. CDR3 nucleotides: TGTGCCAGCAGCGCCGGGACTAGCGGGAGGGATACGCAGTATTTT. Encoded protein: CASSAGTSGRDTQYF. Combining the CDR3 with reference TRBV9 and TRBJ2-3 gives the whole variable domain DSGVTQTPKHLITATGQRVTLRCSPRSGDLSVYWYQQSLDQGLQFLIQYYNGEERAKGNILERFSAQQFPDLHSELNLSSLELGDSALYFCASSAGTSGRDTQYFGPGTRLTVL.

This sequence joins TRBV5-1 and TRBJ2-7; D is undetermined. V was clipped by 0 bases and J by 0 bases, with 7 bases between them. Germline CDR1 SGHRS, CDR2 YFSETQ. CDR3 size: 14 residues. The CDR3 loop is CASSLGHSSYEQYF. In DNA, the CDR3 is TGCGCCAGCAGCTTGGGGCACAGCTCCTACGAGCAGTACTTC. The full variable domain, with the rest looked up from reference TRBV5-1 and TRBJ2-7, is KAGVTQTPRYLIKTRGQQVTLSCSPISGHRSVSWYQQTPGQGLQFLFEYFSETQRNKGNFPGRFSGRQFSNSRSEMNVSTLELGDSALYLCASSLGHSSYEQYFGPGTRLTVT.

The CDR3 nucleotides read TGTGCCAGCAGACGACCCCGTCCGGGACTAGGGGAGCTTAATGAAAAACTGTTTTTT. Protein: CASRRPRPGLGELNEKLFF. The rearrangement uses TRBV2 and TRBJ1-4, with D possibly matching TRBD1 (5 bases). V was trimmed by 6 bases and J by 4 bases, leaving 27 bases between them. CDR1 is SNHLY and CDR2 is FYNNEI in the germline V gene. CDR3 length equals 19 residues. The full variable domain, its missing parts supplied by reference TRBV2 and TRBJ1-4, is EPEVTQTPSHQVTQMGQEVILRCVPISNHLYFYWYRQILGQKVEFLVSFYNNEISEKSEIFDDQFSVERPDGSNFTLKIRSTKLEDSAMYFCASRRPRPGLGELNEKLFFGSGTQLSVL.

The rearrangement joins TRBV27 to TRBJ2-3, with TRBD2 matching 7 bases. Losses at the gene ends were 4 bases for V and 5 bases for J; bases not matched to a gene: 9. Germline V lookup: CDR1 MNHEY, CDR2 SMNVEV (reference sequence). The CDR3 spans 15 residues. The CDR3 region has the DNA TGTGCCAGCAGTTGGTCACCGGGAGGTTTAGATACGCAGTATTTT. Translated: CASSWSPGGLDTQYF.

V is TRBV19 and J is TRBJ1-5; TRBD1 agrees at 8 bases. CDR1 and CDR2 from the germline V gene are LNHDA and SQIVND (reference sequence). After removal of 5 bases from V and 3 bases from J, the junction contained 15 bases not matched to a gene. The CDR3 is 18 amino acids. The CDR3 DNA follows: TGTGCCAGTAGTTCAGGTGGCGGGACAGGCCCTTCCAATCAGCCCCAGCATTTT. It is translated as CASSSGGGTGPSNQPQHF. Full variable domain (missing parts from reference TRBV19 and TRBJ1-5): DGGITQSPKYLFRKEGQNVTLSCEQNLNHDAMYWYRQDPGQGLRLIYYSQIVNDFQKGDIAEGYSVSREKKESFPLTVTSAQKNPTAFYLCASSSGGGTGPSNQPQHFGDGTRLSIL.

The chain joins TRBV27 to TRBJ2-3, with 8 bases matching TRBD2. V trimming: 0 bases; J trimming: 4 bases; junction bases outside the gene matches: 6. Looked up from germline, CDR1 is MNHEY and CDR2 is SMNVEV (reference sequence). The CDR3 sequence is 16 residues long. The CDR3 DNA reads TGTGCCAGCAGTTTATCGCCAGCGGGAGCATCAGATACGCAGTATTTT. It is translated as CASSLSPAGASDTQYF.

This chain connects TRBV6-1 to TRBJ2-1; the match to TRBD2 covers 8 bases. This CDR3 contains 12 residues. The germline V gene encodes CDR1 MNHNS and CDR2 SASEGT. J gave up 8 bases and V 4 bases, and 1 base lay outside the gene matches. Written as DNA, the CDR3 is TGTGCCAGCAGTGGGACTAGCCATGAGCAGTTCTTC. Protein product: CASSGTSHEQFF.

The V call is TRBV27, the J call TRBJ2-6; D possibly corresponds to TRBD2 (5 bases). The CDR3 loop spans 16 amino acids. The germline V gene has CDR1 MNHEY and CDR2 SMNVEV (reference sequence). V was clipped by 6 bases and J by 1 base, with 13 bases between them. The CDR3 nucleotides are TGTGCCAGCAGCTCCTGGCGGGTTTCTGGGGCCAACGTCCTGACTTTC. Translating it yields CASSSWRVSGANVLTF.

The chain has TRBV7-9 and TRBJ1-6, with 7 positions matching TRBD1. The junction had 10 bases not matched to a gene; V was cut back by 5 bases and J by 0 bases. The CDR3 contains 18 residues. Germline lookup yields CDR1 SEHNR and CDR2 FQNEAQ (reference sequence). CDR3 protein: CASSPGQVQLSYNSPLHF. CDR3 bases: TGTGCCAGCAGCCCCGGACAGGTGCAACTCTCCTATAATTCACCCCTCCACTTT.

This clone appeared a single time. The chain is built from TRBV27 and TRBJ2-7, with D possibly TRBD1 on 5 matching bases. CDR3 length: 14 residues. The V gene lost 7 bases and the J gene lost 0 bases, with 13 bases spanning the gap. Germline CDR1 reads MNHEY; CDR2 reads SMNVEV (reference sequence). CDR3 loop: CASTIDSSSYEQYF. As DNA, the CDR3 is TGTGCCAGCACGATCGACAGTAGCTCCTACGAGCAGTACTTC.

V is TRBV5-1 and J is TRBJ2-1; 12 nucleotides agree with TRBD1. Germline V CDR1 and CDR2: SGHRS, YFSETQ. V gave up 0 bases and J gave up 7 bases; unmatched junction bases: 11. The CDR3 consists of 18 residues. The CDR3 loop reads CASSLGARGQGAQNEQFF. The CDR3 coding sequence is TGCGCCAGCAGCTTGGGGGCGCGGGGACAGGGGGCGCAGAATGAGCAGTTCTTC.

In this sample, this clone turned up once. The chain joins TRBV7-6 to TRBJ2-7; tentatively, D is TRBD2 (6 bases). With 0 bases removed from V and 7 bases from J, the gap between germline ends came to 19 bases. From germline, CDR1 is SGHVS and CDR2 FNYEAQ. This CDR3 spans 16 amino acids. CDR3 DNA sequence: TGTGCCAGCAGCTTAGCCCCCGGGACTCAACCGGGGGAGCAGTACTTC. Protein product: CASSLAPGTQPGEQYF.

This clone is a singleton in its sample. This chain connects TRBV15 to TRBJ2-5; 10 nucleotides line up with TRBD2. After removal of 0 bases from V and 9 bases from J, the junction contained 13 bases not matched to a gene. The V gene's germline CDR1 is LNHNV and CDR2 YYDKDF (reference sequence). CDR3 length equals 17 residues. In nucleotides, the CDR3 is TGTGCCACCAGCAGAGATCGTCCAGGACTAGCGGCCCGGGCCCAGTACTTC. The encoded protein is CATSRDRPGLAARAQYF.

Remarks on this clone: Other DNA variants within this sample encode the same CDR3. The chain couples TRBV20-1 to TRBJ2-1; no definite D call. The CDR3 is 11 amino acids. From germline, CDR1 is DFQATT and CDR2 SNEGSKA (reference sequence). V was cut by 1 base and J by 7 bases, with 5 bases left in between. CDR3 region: CSARVRNEQFF. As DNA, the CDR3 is TGCAGTGCTAGAGTCAGGAATGAGCAGTTCTTC.

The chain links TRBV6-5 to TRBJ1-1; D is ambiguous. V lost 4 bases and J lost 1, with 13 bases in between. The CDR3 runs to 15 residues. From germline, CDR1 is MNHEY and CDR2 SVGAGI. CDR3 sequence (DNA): TGTGCCAGCAGTTCCCCAGGTTCCCCGAACACTGAAGCTTTCTTT. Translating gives CASSSPGSPNTEAFF.

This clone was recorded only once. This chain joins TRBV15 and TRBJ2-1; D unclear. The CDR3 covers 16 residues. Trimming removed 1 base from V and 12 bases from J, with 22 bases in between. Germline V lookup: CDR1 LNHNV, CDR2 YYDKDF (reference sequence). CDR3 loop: CATSRGPDWQVFGQFF. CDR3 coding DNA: TGTGCCACCAGCAGAGGTCCAGATTGGCAGGTCTTTGGGCAGTTCTTC.

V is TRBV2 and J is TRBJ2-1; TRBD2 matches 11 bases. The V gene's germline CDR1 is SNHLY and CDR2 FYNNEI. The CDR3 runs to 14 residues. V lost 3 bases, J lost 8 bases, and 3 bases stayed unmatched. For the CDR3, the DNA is TGTGCCAGCAGTGAGTTAGCGGGAGGGTATGAGCAGTTCTTC. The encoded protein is CASSELAGGYEQFF.